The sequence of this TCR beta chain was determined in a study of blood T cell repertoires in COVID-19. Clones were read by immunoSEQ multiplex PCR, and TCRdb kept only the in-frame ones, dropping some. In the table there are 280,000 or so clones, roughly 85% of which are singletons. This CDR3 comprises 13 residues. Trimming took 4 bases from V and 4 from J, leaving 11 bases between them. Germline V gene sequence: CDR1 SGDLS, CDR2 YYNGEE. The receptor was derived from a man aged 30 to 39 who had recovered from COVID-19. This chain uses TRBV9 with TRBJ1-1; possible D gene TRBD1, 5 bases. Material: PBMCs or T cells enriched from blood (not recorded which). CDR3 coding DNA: TGTGCCAGCAGCTGGGGGGATGGCACTGAAGCTTTCTTT. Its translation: CASSWGDGTEAFF. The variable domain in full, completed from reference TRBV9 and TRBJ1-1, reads DSGVTQTPKHLITATGQRVTLRCSPRSGDLSVYWYQQSLDQGLQFLIQYYNGEERAKGNILERFSAQQFPDLHSELNLSSLELGDSALYFCASSWGDGTEAFFGQGTRLTVV.